The 30 T cell receptor beta chains given below trace back to one sample, sequenced in a study of blood T cell repertoires in COVID-19 (dated by TCRdb to the early 2020s). The library was made by the immunoSEQ multiplex PCR assay. This immuneACCESS table, as held by TCRdb, lists in-frame sequences with V and J called but not all clones. Of the missing ones, under half trace to an unresolved V gene in checked studies; the others have no known cause. The sample includes over 110,000 clones, with approximately 84% observed a single time. 3.5% to 5% of the sample lies in the top ten. The sequenced sample consisted of PBMCs or T cells enriched from blood (not recorded which). The receptors stem from a man in his forties or fifties in a cohort exposed to, infected with or recovered from COVID-19 (not recorded which).

The chain carries TRBV18 and TRBJ2-1; 8 nucleotides match TRBD1. Germline V lookup: CDR1 KGHSH, CDR2 LQKENI. The V segment lost 2 bases and the J segment 8 bases; nucleotides outside the gene matches: 5. This CDR3 is 14 amino acids long. The CDR3 sequence is CASSPGTGWDEQFF. The CDR3 bases are TGTGCCAGCTCACCAGGGACAGGATGGGATGAGCAGTTCTTC.

The chain employs TRBV29-1 and TRBJ2-1, with D possibly matching TRBD2 (6 bases). From germline, CDR1 is SQVTM and CDR2 ANQGSEA. The CDR3 loop spans 16 amino acids. Trimming left V 7 bases short and J 5 bases short, with 24 bases between. Here the CDR3 DNA reads TGCAGCGCCGGGGGACGGGATACTAGTCCCGACAATGAGCAGTTCTTC. Its translation: CSAGGRDTSPDNEQFF.

The genes are TRBV7-6 and TRBJ2-1; 9 bases fit TRBD1. Germline lookup yields CDR1 SGHVS and CDR2 FNYEAQ. This CDR3 has 18 amino acids. With 4 bases clipped from V and 0 bases from J, the junction kept 10 bases outside the gene matches. CDR3 in DNA: TGTGCCAGCAGCTCACGGACACAGGGGGCGAGCTCCTACAATGAGCAGTTCTTC. This codes for CASSSRTQGASSYNEQFF.

This clone was seen more than once but under ten times. The chain couples TRBV14 to TRBJ2-7, with D perhaps TRBD2 (6 bases). In germline, CDR1 is SGHDN, CDR2 FVKESK. The V end was cut by 6 bases, the J end by 4 bases, with 7 bases between. The CDR3 is made up of 11 amino acids. This CDR3 reads CASSRGYEQYF. The CDR3 coding sequence is TGTGCCAGCAGTCGGGGGTACGAGCAGTACTTC.

The genes are TRBV9 and TRBJ2-2; the match to TRBD2 covers 9 bases. CDR1 and CDR2 (germline): SGDLS, YYNGEE. After removal of 3 bases from V and 6 bases from J, the junction contained 9 bases not matched to a gene. This CDR3 is 16 amino acids long. CDR3: CASSAPGLAKSGELFF. In DNA, the CDR3 is TGTGCCAGCAGCGCCCCGGGACTAGCTAAATCCGGGGAGCTGTTTTTT.

The chain uses TRBV6-2 or TRBV6-3 and TRBJ2-7, with unresolved D. CDR1 and CDR2 from the germline V gene are MNHEY and SVGEGT. Trimming removed 4 bases from V and 6 bases from J, with 16 bases in between. This CDR3 is built from 14 residues. As DNA, the CDR3 is TGTGCCAGCAGTTCGTCGGCCGGTCGCGGCGAGCAGTACTTC. This sequence encodes CASSSSAGRGEQYF.

The chain combines TRBV28 with TRBJ1-2; no definite D call. Trimming removed 5 bases from V and 9 bases from J, with 10 bases in between. This CDR3 comprises 11 residues. Germline assignment: CDR1 MDHEN and CDR2 SYDVKM. The CDR3 here is CASSLPPSYTF. The CDR3 DNA reads TGTGCCAGCAGTCTCCCTCCTAGCTACACCTTC.

The chain combines TRBV7-9 with TRBJ2-3; 7 nucleotides line up with TRBD1. V shed 4 bases, J shed 5 bases, and the junction held 9 bases outside the gene matches. The CDR3 runs 15 residues. Per the germline V gene, CDR1 is SEHNR and CDR2 is FQNEAQ (reference sequence). The CDR3 nucleotides are TGTGCCAGCAGCTCCGTTTACAGGGGCAGAGATACGCAGTATTTT. It codes for CASSSVYRGRDTQYF. Drawing the rest from reference TRBV7-9 and TRBJ2-3, the complete variable domain is DTGVSQNPRHKITKRGQNVTFRCDPISEHNRLYWYRQTLGQGPEFLTYFQNEAQLEKSRLLSDRFSAERPKGSFSTLEIQRTEQGDSAMYLCASSSVYRGRDTQYFGPGTRLTVL.

This rearrangement joins TRBV10-3 to TRBJ1-1, with unresolved D. The germline V and J ends were trimmed by 2 bases and 5 bases, with 12 bases remaining between them. The CDR3 runs 14 residues. Germline values: CDR1 ENHRY, CDR2 SYGVKD. The CDR3 is CAISEAGVGTEAFF. CDR3 in DNA: TGTGCCATCAGTGAGGCGGGTGTAGGAACTGAAGCTTTCTTT.

This chain joins TRBV18 and TRBJ2-1; TRBD2 matches 11 bases. Germline V lookup: CDR1 KGHSH, CDR2 LQKENI. Trimming cost V 3 bases and J 5 bases; bases outside gene matches: 6. This CDR3 comprises 16 residues. The CDR3 here is CASSPPGLADNNEQFF. CDR3 sequence (DNA): TGTGCCAGCTCACCCCCGGGACTAGCGGATAACAATGAGCAGTTCTTC. Based on the CDR3 plus reference TRBV18 and TRBJ2-1, the full variable domain is NAGVMQNPRHLVRRRGQEARLRCSPMKGHSHVYWYRQLPEEGLKFMVYLQKENIIDESGMPKERFSAEFPKEGPSILRIQQVVRGDSAAYFCASSPPGLADNNEQFFGPGTRLTVL.

This clone was recorded a few times. The rearrangement joins TRBV6-4 to TRBJ2-1; tentative D call: TRBD2 (6 bases). The CDR3 has 13 residues. The germline gives CDR1 MRHNA, CDR2 SNTAGT. The ends were cut back, 4 bases at V and 6 bases at J, with 10 bases in the middle. CDR3 in amino acids: CASSAGATNEQFF. In DNA, the CDR3 is TGTGCCAGCAGTGCGGGAGCTACCAATGAGCAGTTCTTC.

The chain joins TRBV3-1 (or the pseudogene TRBV3-2) to TRBJ1-2, with 7 positions matching TRBD1. The CDR3 totals 14 residues. Per germline, CDR1 LGHDT and CDR2 YNNKEL (reference sequence). After removal of 3 bases from V and 4 bases from J, the junction contained 5 bases not matched to a gene. The CDR3 loop is CASSHRQGIYGYTF. The CDR3 region has the DNA TGTGCCAGCAGCCACAGACAGGGAATCTATGGCTACACCTTC.

DNA of the CDR3: TGTGCCAGCAGCTCTTCGAGGACAGGGGGGTTTGGCTACACCTTC. It yields the protein CASSSSRTGGFGYTF. The chain carries TRBV28 and TRBJ1-2; 10 positions match TRBD1. The V gene end was trimmed by 6 bases and the J gene end by 7 bases; junction bases not matched to a gene: 11. This CDR3 region has 15 residues. CDR1 is MDHEN and CDR2 is SYDVKM in the germline V gene.

The table lists this clone with a count of one. The CDR3, as DNA: TGTGCCAGCAGCCGAGGTGCGAACACTGAAGCTTTCTTT. This translates into CASSRGANTEAFF. The chain is built from TRBV11-2 and TRBJ1-1; D is undetermined. In germline, CDR1 is SGHAT, CDR2 FQNNGV. The CDR3 consists of 13 residues. The V end was cut by 5 bases, the J end by 1 base, with 8 bases between.

The rearrangement uses TRBV5-1 and TRBJ2-5; maybe TRBD2 (6 bases). The germline V and J ends were trimmed by 4 bases and 5 bases, with 27 bases remaining between them. Germline CDR1 reads SGHRS; CDR2 reads YFSETQ. This CDR3 has 18 amino acids. CDR3 amino acids: CASSNNPRDSGFGETQYF. The CDR3, as DNA: TGCGCCAGCAGCAATAACCCCCGGGACTCAGGGTTCGGTGAGACCCAGTACTTC.

This clone has only one observation. The V and J genes are TRBV5-1 and TRBJ1-4, with a tentative D call TRBD1 (5 bases). The V and J ends lost 3 bases and 8 bases respectively, with 14 bases between them. The CDR3 runs to 14 residues. CDR1 and CDR2 (germline): SGHRS, YFSETQ. CDR3 sequence (DNA): TGCGCCAGCAGCTCTGAAAGGGGAAGGGAAAAACTGTTTTTT. This translates into CASSSERGREKLFF.

The gene calls are TRBV5-1 and TRBJ2-7, with D uncertain. Trimming shortened V by 2 bases and J by 0 bases, and 12 bases separated the two germline ends. Germline CDR1 is SGHRS and CDR2 is YFSETQ. The CDR3 runs to 15 residues. CDR3 DNA: TGCGCCAGCAGCTTAAGAGGCCTAAACTCCTACGAGCAGTACTTC. This translates into CASSLRGLNSYEQYF.

In this sample, this clone turned up once. A junction boundary mismatches the germline segment, possibly from a read error. The rearrangement joins TRBV6-1 to TRBJ2-7, with a weak D call TRBD1 (6 bases). CDR3 length: 16 amino acids. Per the germline V gene, CDR1 is MNHNS and CDR2 is SASEGT. CDR3 in amino acids: CASREGGQRSWYEQYF. CDR3 nucleotide sequence: TGTGCCAGCAGGGAAGGAGGACAGCGCAGCTGGTACGAGCAGTACTTC.

The chain carries TRBV6-5 and TRBJ2-7, with 7 bases aligning to TRBD1. The germline V gene encodes CDR1 MNHEY and CDR2 SVGAGI. Trimming took 6 bases from V and 3 from J; bases not matched to a gene: 8. The CDR3 runs to 14 residues. The CDR3 protein is CASRLTGDGYEQYF. CDR3 DNA sequence: TGTGCCAGCAGGCTAACAGGGGACGGCTACGAGCAGTACTTC.

This chain uses TRBV3-1 (or the pseudogene TRBV3-2) with TRBJ1-2; 11 nucleotides align to TRBD1. Trimming took 4 bases from V and 8 from J; bases not matched to a gene: 6. From germline, CDR1 is LGHDT and CDR2 YNNKEL (reference sequence). This CDR3 comprises 14 residues. The CDR3 region has the DNA TGTGCCAGCAGCCCTGGACAGGGGGCGCGAGGCTACACCTTC. This encodes CASSPGQGARGYTF.

The chain links TRBV6-2 or TRBV6-3 to TRBJ2-3; possible D gene TRBD2, 5 bases. Germline loops: CDR1 MNHEY, CDR2 SVGEGT. This CDR3 comprises 14 residues. V lost 2 bases, J lost 3 bases, and 9 bases lay in between. CDR3 in DNA: TGTGCCAGCAGTTACGGGCGGGTGACAGATACGCAGTATTTT. Protein product: CASSYGRVTDTQYF.

CDR3 nucleotide sequence: TGTGCCAGCAGTGATCCAGGGGGGCCCCAAGAGACCCAGTACTTC. Amino acid sequence: CASSDPGGPQETQYF. The chain is built from TRBV25-1 and TRBJ2-5; D possibly corresponds to TRBD1 (7 bases). The CDR3 is 15 amino acids. CDR1 MGHDK and CDR2 SYGVNS come from the germline V gene. Trimming stripped 3 bases from V and 1 base from J, with 12 bases between.

V usage is TRBV12-5 and J usage is TRBJ1-5; D not resolved. The CDR3 sequence is 13 residues long. V shed 9 bases and J shed 0 bases, with 9 bases lying between them. The germline gives CDR1 LGHNT, CDR2 FRNRAP. The CDR3 nucleotides are TGTGCTAGCCTCGGTGGTAGCAATCAGCCCCAGCATTTT. Translation: CASLGGSNQPQHF.

The J gene is TRBJ2-3, the V gene TRBV19; D possibly corresponds to TRBD1 (7 bases). Germline CDR1 reads LNHDA; CDR2 reads SQIVND (reference sequence). The CDR3 length is 15 residues. Trimming shortened V by 6 bases and J by 0 bases, and 13 bases separated the two germline ends. Written as DNA, the CDR3 is TGTGCCAGTAGCCAGGGGGGCCGTAGCACAGATACGCAGTATTTT. Translating gives CASSQGGRSTDTQYF.

The V and J genes are TRBV11-3 and TRBJ2-3; a possible D gene is TRBD1 (6 bases). This CDR3 has 14 amino acids. V lost 2 bases and J lost 8, with 14 bases in between. CDR1 is SGHNT, CDR2 YENEEA, per germline. The CDR3 region has the DNA TGTGCCAGCAGCTTAAAACAGGGCCCCGGTACGCAGTATTTT. Translating it yields CASSLKQGPGTQYF.

This chain uses TRBV9 with TRBJ2-1; 9 bases are shared with TRBD2. CDR1 SGDLS and CDR2 YYNGEE come from the germline V gene. The CDR3 is 16 residues long. Trimming at V came to 0 bases and at J to 5 bases, leaving 6 bases not matched to a gene. CDR3 sequence reads: CASSVGGGGGNNEQFF. The CDR3 DNA follows: TGTGCCAGCAGCGTAGGGGGCGGGGGGGGCAACAATGAGCAGTTCTTC.

V gene TRBV7-2 combines with J gene TRBJ2-6, with D possibly being TRBD1 (6 bases). V was trimmed by 4 bases and J by 0 bases, leaving 16 bases between them. The CDR3 covers 18 residues. Germline lookup yields CDR1 SGHTA and CDR2 FQGNSA. In DNA, the CDR3 is TGTGCCAGCAGCTCCGTAGGGACACCAAACTCTGGGGCCAACGTCCTGACTTTC. This codes for CASSSVGTPNSGANVLTF.

This rearrangement joins TRBV7-6 to TRBJ2-4; TRBD1 is a possible D gene (5 bases). The CDR3 runs 16 residues. V was pared by 5 bases and J by 7 bases, with 21 bases between. Germline V gene data show CDR1 as SGHVS and CDR2 as FNYEAQ. CDR3 sequence (DNA): TGTGCCAGCAGCGCCTGGGGCGTGGAAGGAGACAACATTCAGTACTTC. Translation: CASSAWGVEGDNIQYF.

The sample holds a few counts of this clone. The rearrangement links TRBV10-2 to TRBJ1-1, with 7 bases identical to TRBD1. The CDR3 totals 19 residues. The J segment lost 0 bases and the V segment lost 0 bases, leaving 13 bases of the junction unmatched. Per the germline V gene, CDR1 is WSHSY and CDR2 is SAAADI. The CDR3 reads CASSESTYEPGQLNTEAFF. The CDR3 coding sequence is TGCGCCAGCAGTGAGTCGACTTATGAACCGGGACAGCTGAACACTGAAGCTTTCTTT.

The chain joins TRBV28 to TRBJ1-6; D call uncertain. The V gene's germline CDR1 is MDHEN and CDR2 SYDVKM. The length of the CDR3 is 17 residues. V lost 7 bases, J lost 9 bases, and 25 bases lay in between. The CDR3 loop is CASTRISGGRRVSPLHF. CDR3 DNA: TGTGCCAGCACCCGCATTTCAGGAGGACGACGTGTTTCACCCCTCCACTTT.